What follows is one TCR beta chain and its context. This clonotype was seen many times. No cognate antigen has been identified for it. No much larger clone exists at a distance of one base, and base qualities are not known. The receptor library was made with 5' RACE. The run used an Illumina HiSeq 2500. A second about 7 to 11 cycle PCR used a sample-barcoded 5' primer and a J-beta primer mix. A template-switch 5' adaptor carrying 12 random nucleotides introduced a unique molecular identifier onto each TCR beta cDNA molecule. At least 3 million CDR3-containing paired-end reads were obtained from each sample. First-strand cDNA was synthesized from all RNA with the Mint cDNA synthesis kit, primed by a TRBC-specific oligonucleotide. Following uracil-DNA glycosylase treatment, all cDNA underwent a first 18-cycle PCR with the universal primers M1SS and BC2_uni_R. Per the authors' processing: For normalization, 1 million high-quality reads, each with a distinct molecular identifier, were randomly selected from each sample. Reads sharing molecular identifiers were discarded rather than binned into consensus sequences. CDR3 identification, clonotype clustering and error correction used MiTCR with a Q25 quality threshold and the strictest error-elimination algorithm. A nonparametric unseen species model using Euler transformation provided a lower-bound estimate of total TCR beta diversity. In-frame beta chains were kept once TCRdb had trimmed the public reads at Q25 with fastp and called clones with MiXCR. For every CDR3 protein sequence, its rows merge into one entry that carries the most common genes and DNA. TCRdb, not the authors, supplied the V and J calls. This sample holds hundreds of thousands of distinct CDR3 sequences; approximately 52% were observed only once. The biggest ten clones account for about 13% of the sample.

This sample is drawn from a study of blood T cells in healthy people across ages (dated by TCRdb to between 2014 and 2016). For the wider study: In model experiments, template switching captured about one uniquely barcoded TCR beta cDNA molecule for every two T cells. To track age-related changes in TCR beta repertoire diversity, the study relied on deep sequencing normalized with unique cDNA molecular identifiers. The donors were divided into four age groups: young (average approximately 17 years), middle-aged (around 41), aged (approximately 62) and long-lived (82). Donors of different ages were randomly distributed across sequencing lanes to avoid experimental bias. The study analyzed two additional independent replicas of 1 million unique cDNA reads from the same blood draw for two donors, one aged 18 to 29 and one aged 80 or older. Overall study outcomes, separate from this receptor: Because profiling used bulk unsorted PBMCs, naive and antigen-experienced compartments could not be compared conclusively. Observed TCR beta diversity per million T cells fell roughly linearly with age, and a significant reduction was already apparent by age roughly 40. Estimates of total diversity from one million sequenced T cells were regarded as lower bounds and underestimates. The long-lived group showed more naive CD4+ T cells, fewer expanded clones and increased TCR diversity than the aged group, suggesting age selection. The CMV infection status of donors was not known, potentially confounding age-related changes in expanded clonotypes. There was a strong correlation between observed TCR beta diversity and the percentage of naive T cells measured by flow cytometry.

Trimming costs V 5 bases and J 2 bases, and their ends lie 16 bases apart. Including cysteine and phenylalanine, the CDR3 has 16 amino acids. Only the CDR3 portion is preserved as DNA: 48 bases, with reading frame beginning at the first base. The germline V gene specifies SNHLY as CDR1 and FYNNEI as CDR2. Systemically healthy Caucasian individuals from Russia, roughly 40 in total and aged about 6 to 90 years, were included as donors. Each donor gave about 9.7 milliliters of peripheral blood, drawn into EDTA-treated Vacutainer tubes. Ficoll-Paque density-gradient centrifugation was used to isolate PBMCs, with at least 6 million per sample. Total RNA, at least 6 micrograms per sample, was extracted from PBMCs with Trizol reagent. The percentages of naive CD45RAhigh/CD27high T cells were determined by flow cytometry on a PBMC aliquot from every donor.

The receptor comes from a woman older than 75 in good health. The chain was built from TRBV2 and TRBJ1-5, with no D gene named confidently. The specimen was blood. The CDR3 here reads CASSLTLQGGNQPQHF. The bases are TGTGCCAGCAGTCTGACTCTTCAAGGCGGCAATCAGCCCCAGCATTTT.